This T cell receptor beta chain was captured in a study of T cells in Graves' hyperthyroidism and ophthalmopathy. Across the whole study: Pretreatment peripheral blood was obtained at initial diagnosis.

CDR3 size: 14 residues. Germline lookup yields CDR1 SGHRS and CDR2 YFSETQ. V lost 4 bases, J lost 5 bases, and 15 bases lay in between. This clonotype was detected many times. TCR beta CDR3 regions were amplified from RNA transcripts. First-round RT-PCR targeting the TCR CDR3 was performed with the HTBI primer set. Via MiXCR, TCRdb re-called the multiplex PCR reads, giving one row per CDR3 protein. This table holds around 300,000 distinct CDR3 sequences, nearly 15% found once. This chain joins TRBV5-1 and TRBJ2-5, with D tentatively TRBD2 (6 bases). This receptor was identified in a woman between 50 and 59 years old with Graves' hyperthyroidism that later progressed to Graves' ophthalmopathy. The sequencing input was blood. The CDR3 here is CASSRTTPEETQYF. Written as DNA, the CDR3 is TGCGCCAGCAGCAGGACTACCCCGGAGGAGACCCAGTACTTC.